This TCR beta chain was recovered during a study of regulatory T cells in long-lasting Graves disease (dated by TCRdb to the early 2020s). Background on the whole study: Antithyroid drugs had been taken for less than 3 months by newly diagnosed Graves' disease patients. Peripheral blood TCR sequencing and RNA sequencing compared persistent Graves' disease patients with newly diagnosed Graves' disease patients. The study took place in China and was registered as a clinical trial. A total of around 35 samples were covered by TCR sequencing, comprising approximately 13 persistent and around 20 newly diagnosed Graves' disease patients. Results and caveats for the whole study, not just this receptor: The authors noted that the small sample size was a limitation that may lower accuracy. Peripheral blood alone was examined, since thyroid tissue, which constituted the primary lesion, could not be accessed. Sequencing and analysis were restricted to the TCR beta chain. Persistent patients shared more public clonotypes among themselves (around 2,800) than newly diagnosed patients did (approximately 900). Persistent Graves' disease patients showed lower TCR Shannon entropy and fewer highly expanded clones than newly diagnosed patients, suggesting clonal expansion.

The receptor library was made with multiplex PCR. The sequencing machine was an Illumina HiSeq 4000. CDR3 regions were amplified by Arm-PCR with iRepertoire HTBI primers to construct TCR beta libraries. Before sequencing, the PCR products underwent gel purification. Processing in the source paper ran as follows. Across samples, about 64 TRBV and approximately 15 TRBJ segments were identified and used for gene usage analysis of CDR3 amino acid clonotypes. COPE and FqMerger were used to merge filtered high-quality paired reads into contigs. BLAST was used to align contigs to IMGT TRBV, TRBD and TRBJ reference genes, with CDR3 defined following IMGT. Any clonotype with a frequency above 0.1% was classified as a highly expanded clone. Shannon entropy was used to measure repertoire diversity, and the Gini coefficient was used to measure V-J evenness. Clonotypes shared by more than one individual were considered public. The public reads were reprocessed in TCRdb via fastp at Q25 and MiXCR, keeping in-frame beta chains. Each entry is one CDR3 protein sequence, shown with its most common DNA and genes. The V and J calls, along with clone size, are taken from TCRdb and not from the paper's own processing. The sample table lists roughly 500,000 distinct CDR3 sequences, less than 15% of them with a count of one. Roughly a tenth of the sample comes from the top ten.

Reading the label with the study, this specimen's time point is: newly diagnosed GD, antithyroid drugs for less than 3 months. For both TCR sequencing and RNA sequencing, RNA was extracted from PBMCs in TRIzol. The diagnosis of Graves' disease followed American Thyroid Association guidelines. Patients were recruited from an endocrinology department in Xi'an, China. Each patient gave 7.5 to 10 milliliters of peripheral blood, collected in an EDTA anticoagulant tube. Ficoll Paque Plus density gradient separation was used to isolate PBMCs, and no further T cell sorting was performed. An Agilent 2100 Bioanalyzer and agarose gel were used to check RNA quality, and a NanoDrop 2000 was used to measure RNA concentration. On this clonotype itself: Its antigen is still unknown. No base quality values were provided; no much bigger clone lies one nucleotide off.

Another study also made use of these data, one on T cells in Graves' hyperthyroidism and ophthalmopathy. The second paper states: Graves' hyperthyroidism was defined as stable when no progression to ophthalmopathy occurred over 18 months of follow-up. The hyperthyroidism patients were between 18 and 65 years old and newly diagnosed, with a disease duration of less than 2 months. Any patient with an uncontrolled infection, another autoimmune disease, pregnancy or lactation was excluded. Clinical symptoms, serum thyroxine and TRAb, thyroid ultrasound, and orbital computed tomography formed the basis for the diagnoses. A first-round RT-PCR of the TCR CDR3 used the HTBI primer set with the Qiagen OneStep RT-PCR kit. Most expanded thyroid clonotypes (frequency above 0.001) were also detected in blood, suggesting blood repertoires may reflect thyroid immune responses. A 13 V-J signature model separated ophthalmopathy from stable hyperthyroidism, with about 90% sensitivity and around 84% specificity in cross-validation and 80%/75% in testing. In validation, progression to ophthalmopathy was predicted by the model with 70.59% sensitivity and 72% to 85% specificity, a median of approximately 7.1 months before onset. TCR V-J signatures able to tell the groups apart were searched for in a discovery cohort of some 97 patients, of whom 40 to 45 had Graves' ophthalmopathy and about 55 had stable Graves' hyperthyroidism. Whether ophthalmopathy could be predicted prospectively was tested in an independent validation cohort made up of 18 to 20 hyperthyroidism patients plus 17 patients who later progressed to ophthalmopathy. For training and testing, the 80 to 100 patients in the discovery cohort were randomly divided in a 7:3 ratio. The study also compared thyroid tissue and blood T-cell repertoires from a handful of Graves' hyperthyroidism patients. Once sampling was done, hyperthyroidism patients were given methimazole at a starting dose of 30 mg daily, whereas ophthalmopathy patients were given high-dose intravenous methylprednisolone. A second multiplex PCR round built the libraries, followed by size selection and purification. Libraries were sequenced paired-end with 100 bp reads on an Illumina HiSeq2000. SOAPnuke was used to process the raw data, with reads discarded if the reads contained adapters or uncalled bases, had a mean Phred below 15, or lacked an exact constant-primer or identifier match. High-quality paired reads were merged with COPE v1.2.5, and unique nucleotide sequences were defined as clonotypes. MiTCR v1.1 was used to align the clonotypes against IMGT TRBV, TRBD and TRBJ reference segments. The analysis was restricted to V-J combinations with a frequency above 0.0001, which together covered about 99% of the repertoires. The TCS score was defined as the ratio of F50 (clonal expansion) to E x V (chaos), calculated using BLOSUM62-based TCRdist between CDR3 peptides within each V-J. Welch's t-statistics and random forest reduced around 520 V-J features to around 14, which were used in a naive Bayes classifier (R e1071). Sample size was not statistically predetermined, and investigators were not blinded to group allocation. The paper describes TCR Vbeta CDR3 sequencing of around 130 peripheral blood samples, made up of under 50 ophthalmopathy patients, some 76 hyperthyroidism patients and some 17 progressor patients.

The specimen was peripheral blood mononuclear cells (PBMCs), collected at new diagnosis, from a patient treated with antithyroid drugs. The receptor comes from a man aged 25-45 years with Graves disease. Donor details come from another sample of the same person, matched by shared clones.

The DNA is as follows: TGCGCCAGCAGCCAAGATCAACGGCTCTACGAGCAGTACTTC. Its coded protein is CASSQDQRLYEQYF. Here the chain combines TRBV4-1 and TRBJ2-7; the D gene assignment is ambiguous. CDR1 and CDR2 (MGHRA, YSYEKL) derive from the germline V gene. Measured from the cysteine to the phenylalanine, the CDR3 is 14 residues long. Solely the CDR3 DNA is kept, with 42 bases framed from the first base. The germline ends are 9 bases apart after V is trimmed by 0 bases and J by 3 bases.